The T cell receptor beta chain under discussion was sequenced for a study of T cells in localized non-small cell lung cancer. Sample share makes this clone medium-sized (0.01 to 0.1%). Looked up from germline, CDR1 is MNHGY and CDR2 is SAAAGT. V gave up 5 bases and J gave up 2 bases, with 13 bases separating them. CDR3 length: 14 amino acids. Measured with immunoSEQ multiplex PCR; TCRdb has only the in-frame clones, and not every one. The sample contains some 2,000 clones, around 27% of which appear only once. The sequenced sample was normal lung tissue next to the tumor, obtained before any cancer treatment. This chain joins TRBV6-8 and TRBJ2-7; D is undetermined. The clonotype was recovered from a male donor aged 60 or over with stage II lung adenocarcinoma. The CDR3 coding sequence is TGTGCCAGCAGTCCGACCCCACCCGCCTACGAGCAGTACTTC. The encoded protein is CASSPTPPAYEQYF.